The 8 T cell receptor beta chains in this list originate from one sample, sequenced in a study of cytomegalovirus exposure and HLA in healthy donors. Clones were sequenced by immunoSEQ multiplex PCR, and TCRdb holds only the in-frame ones, with some missing. This repertoire shows roughly 170,000 clones, around 82% found once; its top ten account for roughly 2.8%. What was sequenced was PBMCs. The receptors were gathered from a woman aged 18 to 35 in good health and CMV-seropositive.

This clone has a handful of counts. The CDR3 protein is CASSLSGDNSPLHF. The CDR3 coding sequence is TGTGCCAGCAGCTTATCAGGGGATAATTCACCCCTCCACTTT. The rearrangement joins TRBV7-3 to TRBJ1-6, with a possible D match to TRBD1 (6 bases). From germline, CDR1 is SGHTA and CDR2 FQGTGA. V was trimmed by 2 bases and J by 5 bases, leaving 7 bases between them. The CDR3 loop spans 14 amino acids.

CDR3 sequence (DNA): TGTGCCAGGGGTTTCAGGTCTAATGAAAAACTGTTTTTT. Its protein is CARGFRSNEKLFF. The chain couples TRBV28 to TRBJ1-4, with D uncertain. Trimming shortened V by 9 bases and J by 3 bases, and 11 bases separated the two germline ends. The CDR3 has 13 amino acids. Looked up from germline, CDR1 is MDHEN and CDR2 is SYDVKM.

This chain connects TRBV27 to TRBJ1-6; possibly TRBD1 for D (5 bases). CDR3 length: 12 residues. Germline-derived CDR1 and CDR2 are MNHEY and SMNVEV (reference sequence). Between the trimmed V and J ends, which lost 3 bases and 14 bases, there was a span of 11 bases. CDR3 in amino acids: CASSFSGGALHF. CDR3 nucleotides: TGTGCCAGCAGTTTCTCGGGGGGGGCCCTCCACTTT.

This clone has more than one count but fewer than ten. The rearrangement joins TRBV9 to TRBJ2-7; 9 bases fit TRBD2. Germline CDR1 is SGDLS and CDR2 is YYNGEE. V lost 0 bases to trimming and J lost 4 bases; unmatched junction nucleotides: 5. The length of the CDR3 is 15 residues. CDR3 residues: CASSVGSGGAYEQYF. The CDR3 DNA reads TGTGCCAGCAGCGTAGGTAGCGGGGGAGCGTACGAGCAGTACTTC.

This clone was observed a single time. J is TRBJ1-1 and V is TRBV10-3; D is unclear. CDR3 size: 14 residues. The germline gives CDR1 ENHRY, CDR2 SYGVKD. Trimming took off 2 bases at V and 7 bases at J, with 14 bases between the two ends. CDR3 residues: CAISENSHADEAFF. CDR3 nucleotides: TGTGCCATCAGTGAGAACAGCCACGCTGATGAAGCTTTCTTT.

The rearrangement joins TRBV11-3 to TRBJ2-7, with D tentatively TRBD1 (5 bases). Germline V gene lookup returns CDR1 SGHNT and CDR2 YENEEA. The CDR3 is 12 amino acids. Trimming cost V 5 bases and J 2 bases, with 7 bases left between them. CDR3: CASSQDTYEQYF. CDR3 nucleotides: TGTGCCAGCAGCCAGGACACCTACGAGCAGTACTTC.

The CDR3 region has the DNA TGTGCCAGCAGCTTAACAGGGGGAAACTACAATGAGCAGTTCTTC. This encodes CASSLTGGNYNEQFF. The chain links TRBV7-7 to TRBJ2-1; 8 bases line up with TRBD1. Trimming took 2 bases from V and 3 from J; bases not matched to a gene: 3. The CDR3 contains 15 residues. Germline V CDR1 and CDR2: SSHAT, FNYEAQ (reference sequence).

This clone was observed a few times. The chain uses TRBV9 and TRBJ2-7; weak D call: TRBD2 (6 bases). V gave up 0 bases and J gave up 2 bases, with 12 bases separating them. Germline CDR1 SGDLS, CDR2 YYNGEE. CDR3 length: 15 residues. The CDR3 sequence is CASSVAPSSAYEQYF. The DNA for the CDR3 is TGTGCCAGCAGCGTAGCTCCCTCTAGCGCCTACGAGCAGTACTTC.